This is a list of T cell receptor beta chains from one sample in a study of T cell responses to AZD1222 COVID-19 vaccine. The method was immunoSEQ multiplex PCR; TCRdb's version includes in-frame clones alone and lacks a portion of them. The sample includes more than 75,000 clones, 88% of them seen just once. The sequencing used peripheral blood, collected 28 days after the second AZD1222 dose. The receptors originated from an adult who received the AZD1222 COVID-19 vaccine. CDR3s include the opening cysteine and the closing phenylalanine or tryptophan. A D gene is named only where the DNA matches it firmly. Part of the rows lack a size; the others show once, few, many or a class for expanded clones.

cdr3_aa: CASSQGETGYGEQFF
cdr3_length: 15
clone_size: .
d_call: .
j_call: TRBJ2-1
v_call: TRBV4-1

cdr3_aa: CASSLLGTGNRALHF
cdr3_length: 15
clone_size: .
d_call: TRBD1
j_call: TRBJ1-6
v_call: TRBV6-5

cdr3_aa: CASSHWGDTYNEQFF
cdr3_length: 15
clone_size: .
d_call: .
j_call: TRBJ2-1
v_call: TRBV11-2

cdr3_aa: CASALEGPRPLHF
cdr3_length: 13
clone_size: .
d_call: .
j_call: TRBJ1-6
v_call: TRBV12-5

cdr3_aa: CAISEGNTNTIYF
cdr3_length: 13
clone_size: .
d_call: .
j_call: TRBJ1-3
v_call: TRBV10-3

cdr3_aa: CSVDYGTSSRWKTQYF
cdr3_length: 16
clone_size: .
d_call: TRBD2
j_call: TRBJ2-5
v_call: TRBV29-1

cdr3_aa: CATSDPTGAAETQYF
cdr3_length: 15
clone_size: .
d_call: TRBD1
j_call: TRBJ2-5
v_call: TRBV24-1

cdr3_aa: CASSIAGFSNQPQHF
cdr3_length: 15
clone_size: .
d_call: .
j_call: TRBJ1-5
v_call: TRBV19

cdr3_aa: CASISGEQPQHF
cdr3_length: 12
clone_size: .
d_call: .
j_call: TRBJ1-5
v_call: TRBV6-5

cdr3_aa: CASSVESTGRSPLHF
cdr3_length: 15
clone_size: once
d_call: TRBD1
j_call: TRBJ1-6
v_call: TRBV9

cdr3_aa: CASSFPGREQYF
cdr3_length: 12
clone_size: .
d_call: .
j_call: TRBJ2-7
v_call: TRBV27

cdr3_aa: CASSEDVANYGYTF
cdr3_length: 14
clone_size: .
d_call: .
j_call: TRBJ1-2
v_call: TRBV9

cdr3_aa: CASSVKRHNPPLHF
cdr3_length: 14
clone_size: once
d_call: .
j_call: TRBJ1-6
v_call: TRBV27

cdr3_aa: CSVEDVQKYEQYF
cdr3_length: 13
clone_size: .
d_call: .
j_call: TRBJ2-7
v_call: TRBV29-1

cdr3_aa: CASSGRTGTSEAFF
cdr3_length: 14
clone_size: .
d_call: .
j_call: TRBJ1-1
v_call: TRBV2

cdr3_aa: CASSLTSGLLNEQFF
cdr3_length: 15
clone_size: .
d_call: TRBD2
j_call: TRBJ2-1
v_call: TRBV7-8

cdr3_aa: CASSYGQFNTEAFF
cdr3_length: 14
clone_size: once
d_call: .
j_call: TRBJ1-1
v_call: TRBV5-4

cdr3_aa: CASSLEPSNYGYTF
cdr3_length: 14
clone_size: .
d_call: .
j_call: TRBJ1-2
v_call: TRBV5-1

cdr3_aa: CASRGTEKRVYEKLFF
cdr3_length: 16
clone_size: .
d_call: .
j_call: TRBJ1-4
v_call: TRBV28

cdr3_aa: CASSPRLAGGPGETQYF
cdr3_length: 17
clone_size: once
d_call: TRBD2
j_call: TRBJ2-5
v_call: TRBV4-3

cdr3_aa: CASGTIAWGSYEQYF
cdr3_length: 15
clone_size: few
d_call: .
j_call: TRBJ2-7
v_call: TRBV3-1/TRBV3-2

cdr3_aa: CASSYEGRVLGGSPLHF
cdr3_length: 17
clone_size: once
d_call: .
j_call: TRBJ1-6
v_call: TRBV7-2

cdr3_aa: CASSQATGSEQYF
cdr3_length: 13
clone_size: .
d_call: .
j_call: TRBJ2-7
v_call: TRBV3-1/TRBV3-2

cdr3_aa: CASSSWGESSGNTIYF
cdr3_length: 16
clone_size: .
d_call: .
j_call: TRBJ1-3
v_call: TRBV18

cdr3_aa: CASSELATRGVYQPQHF
cdr3_length: 17
clone_size: once
d_call: .
j_call: TRBJ1-5
v_call: TRBV6-1

cdr3_aa: CASAPTNTGELFF
cdr3_length: 13
clone_size: .
d_call: .
j_call: TRBJ2-2
v_call: TRBV11-2